These 13 T cell receptor beta chains were sequenced from one sample in a study of blood T cell repertoires in COVID-19. The repertoire was sequenced with immunoSEQ multiplex PCR; TCRdb's copy has only in-frame clones and lacks some. The sample contains around 250,000 clones, approximately 88% of which appear only once. Sample: peripheral blood. These receptors were taken from a woman aged 70-85 years with COVID-19, enrolled during active disease.

The chain carries TRBV11-2 and TRBJ2-5, with 14 bases identical to TRBD2. This CDR3 is built from 15 residues. The trim removed 5 bases at V and 5 bases at J, leaving 4 bases unmatched. The germline CDR1 and CDR2 sequences are SGHAT and FQNNGV. The CDR3 spells CASSPGTSGSETQYF. The CDR3 nucleotides are TGTGCCAGCAGCCCAGGGACTAGCGGGAGTGAGACCCAGTACTTC. Full variable domain (rest looked up from reference TRBV11-2 and TRBJ2-5): EAGVAQSPRYKIIEKRQSVAFWCNPISGHATLYWYQQILGQGPKLLIQFQNNGVVDDSQLPKDRFSAERLKGVDSTLKIQPAKLEDSAVYLCASSPGTSGSETQYFGPGTRLLVL.

The V and J genes are TRBV30 and TRBJ1-5; D might be TRBD1 (5 bases). Trimming left V 0 bases short and J 5 bases short, with 14 bases between. The CDR3 totals 15 residues. Germline CDR1 and CDR2: GTSNPN and SVGIG (reference sequence). The CDR3 coding sequence is TGTGCCTGGAGTGTAGGGGACGGGACTTATCAGCCCCAGCATTTT. Residues: CAWSVGDGTYQPQHF. Full variable domain (remainder filled in from reference TRBV30 and TRBJ1-5): SQTIHQWPATLVQPVGSPLSLECTVEGTSNPNLYWYRQAAGRGLQLLFYSVGIGQISSEVPQNLSASRPQDRQFILSSKKLLLSDSGFYLCAWSVGDGTYQPQHFGDGTRLSIL.

The chain links TRBV11-3 to TRBJ2-2; no firm D call. CDR1 and CDR2 (germline): SGHNT, YENEEA. This CDR3 comprises 12 residues. The ends were cut back, 7 bases at V and 6 bases at J, with 9 bases in the middle. The CDR3 region is CASTLGSGELFF. The DNA of the CDR3 is TGTGCCAGCACCCTAGGCTCCGGGGAGCTGTTTTTT. Combining the CDR3 with reference TRBV11-3 and TRBJ2-2 gives the whole variable domain EAGVVQSPRYKIIEKKQPVAFWCNPISGHNTLYWYLQNLGQGPELLIRYENEEAVDDSQLPKDRFSAERLKGVDSTLKIQPAELGDSAVYLCASTLGSGELFFGEGSRLTVL.

The rearrangement uses TRBV7-8 and TRBJ2-5; no definite D call. The CDR3 length is 17 residues. The germline CDR1 and CDR2 sequences are SGHVS and FQNEAQ. V gave up 5 bases and J gave up 1 base, with 20 bases separating them. CDR3 nucleotide sequence: TGTGCCAGCAGCATCCTTGGGCCACCTGTACTCCAAGAGACCCAGTACTTC. This encodes CASSILGPPVLQETQYF.

The V gene is TRBV6-2 or TRBV6-3, the J gene TRBJ1-2; a possible D gene is TRBD1 (6 bases). The germline V gene encodes CDR1 MNHEY and CDR2 SVGEGT. The CDR3 length is 15 residues. V was cut by 0 bases and J by 4 bases, with 12 bases left in between. As DNA, the CDR3 is TGTGCCAGCAGTTACTCGAAGGACAGCACCTATGGCTACACCTTC. This translates into CASSYSKDSTYGYTF.

The J gene is TRBJ2-1, the V gene TRBV6-6; 7 bases are a match to TRBD2. Trimming removed 6 bases from V and 1 base from J; junction bases left unmatched: 9. CDR1 is MNHNY, CDR2 SVGAGI, per germline (reference sequence). This CDR3 comprises 16 residues. Here the CDR3 DNA reads TGTGCCAGCAGAGAGACTAGCAGAGGTTCCTACAATGAGCAGTTCTTC. Translated: CASRETSRGSYNEQFF.

Here the CDR3 DNA reads TGTGCCAGCAGCCAAGACGCTAGCGGAACCACAGATACGCAGTATTTT. It specifies CASSQDASGTTDTQYF. The J gene is TRBJ2-3, the V gene TRBV3-1 (or the pseudogene TRBV3-2); 7 nucleotides match TRBD2. V dropped 0 bases and J dropped 2; count of bases not matched to a gene: 5. This CDR3 spans 16 amino acids. Germline CDR1 reads LGHDT; CDR2 reads YNNKEL (reference sequence).

The rearrangement joins TRBV28 to TRBJ2-3; 8 nucleotides align to TRBD1. Unmatched junction bases numbered 8, after V lost 6 bases and J lost 3 bases. The V gene's germline CDR1 is MDHEN and CDR2 SYDVKM. The CDR3 is 15 amino acids. Here the CDR3 reads CASRDSGQGTDTQYF. The CDR3, as DNA: TGTGCCAGCAGAGATTCTGGACAGGGTACAGATACGCAGTATTTT.

The rearrangement uses TRBV25-1 and TRBJ1-2, with 9 bases aligning to TRBD1. V shed 1 base and J 4 bases; nucleotides not matched to a gene: 7. This CDR3 has 16 amino acids. Germline loops: CDR1 MGHDK, CDR2 SYGVNS. CDR3 region: CASSEWRTGEIYGYTF. In DNA form, the CDR3 reads TGTGCCAGCAGTGAATGGAGGACAGGGGAAATCTATGGCTACACCTTC.

This chain connects TRBV20-1 to TRBJ1-2; no firm D call. V was clipped by 3 bases and J by 4 bases, with 9 bases between them. This CDR3 contains 12 residues. Germline loops: CDR1 DFQATT, CDR2 SNEGSKA (reference sequence). CDR3 sequence: CSASLPTYGYTF. CDR3 DNA: TGCAGTGCTAGTTTACCTACCTATGGCTACACCTTC.

The chain employs TRBV3-1 (or the pseudogene TRBV3-2) and TRBJ2-3, with a weak D call TRBD2 (5 bases). V was shortened by 4 bases and J by 2 bases, with 7 bases between the two germline ends. Germline V gene sequence: CDR1 LGHDT, CDR2 YNNKEL (reference sequence). CDR3 length: 13 amino acids. CDR3 nucleotide sequence: TGTGCCAGCAGCCGTCTAGCCACAGATACGCAGTATTTT. The encoded protein is CASSRLATDTQYF.

The rearrangement joins TRBV28 to TRBJ1-2; 10 bases line up with TRBD1. CDR1 MDHEN and CDR2 SYDVKM come from the germline V gene. Germline trimming cut 2 bases from V and 7 bases from J; bases unmatched to any gene: 10. This CDR3 has 16 amino acids. CDR3: CASSLMWTGGFGGYTF. CDR3 in DNA: TGTGCCAGCAGTTTAATGTGGACAGGGGGTTTCGGTGGCTACACCTTC.

The V call is TRBV6-6, the J call TRBJ1-2; D is unresolved. The CDR3 extends over 13 amino acids. V was clipped by 6 bases and J by 0 bases, with 8 bases between them. Germline-derived CDR1 and CDR2 are MNHNY and SVGAGI (reference sequence). This chain's CDR3 is CASRDTANYGYTF. As DNA, the CDR3 is TGTGCCAGCAGAGACACAGCTAACTATGGCTACACCTTC.